A selection of T cell receptor beta chains follows, all from one sample in a study of blood T cell repertoires in COVID-19. TCRdb keeps only in-frame clones here, not all; method: immunoSEQ multiplex PCR. The data contain roughly 320,000 clones, around nine tenths of them singletons. Sequences were obtained from PBMCs or T cells enriched from blood (not recorded which). These receptors all stem from a young woman who had been exposed to COVID-19. The CDR3 runs from the conserved cysteine through the conserved F or W. D genes are given only for firm matches. The size entry is marked missing in some rows and otherwise reads once, few, many or a size class.

D gene: NA; V gene: TRBV19; J gene: TRBJ1-1; clone size: NA; CDR3 protein: CASSMEGRWTEAFF; CDR3 DNA: TGTGCCAGTAGTATGGAGGGTAGGTGGACTGAAGCTTTCTTT
D gene: NA; V gene: TRBV11-2; J gene: TRBJ2-5; clone size: NA; CDR3 protein: CASSLGMSGTQYF; CDR3 DNA: TGTGCCAGCAGCTTAGGCATGAGCGGGACCCAGTACTTC
D gene: NA; V gene: TRBV20-1; J gene: TRBJ1-3; clone size: NA; CDR3 protein: CSASHPGGTIYF; CDR3 DNA: TGCAGTGCTAGTCACCCCGGGGGCACCATATATTTT
D gene: TRBD2; V gene: TRBV5-1; J gene: TRBJ2-3; clone size: NA; CDR3 protein: CASSRTGTTFTDTQYF; CDR3 DNA: TGCGCCAGCAGCCGGACCGGGACTACCTTCACAGATACGCAGTATTTT
D gene: TRBD2; V gene: TRBV6-1; J gene: TRBJ2-3; clone size: NA; CDR3 protein: CASSATIPSGGSTDTQYF; CDR3 DNA: TGTGCCAGCAGTGCTACGATCCCTAGCGGGGGTAGCACAGATACGCAGTATTTT
D gene: NA; V gene: TRBV10-3; J gene: TRBJ2-7; clone size: NA; CDR3 protein: CAISDRVRYEQYF; CDR3 DNA: TGTGCCATCAGTGACAGGGTTAGATACGAGCAGTACTTC
D gene: TRBD1; V gene: TRBV6-5; J gene: TRBJ1-1; clone size: NA; CDR3 protein: CASRWDRGTEAFF; CDR3 DNA: TGTGCCAGCAGATGGGACAGGGGCACTGAAGCTTTCTTT
D gene: NA; V gene: TRBV18; J gene: TRBJ1-1; clone size: NA; CDR3 protein: CASSLDRNTEAFF; CDR3 DNA: TGTGCCAGCTCCCTCGACAGAAACACTGAAGCTTTCTTT
D gene: NA; V gene: TRBV30; J gene: TRBJ2-3; clone size: NA; CDR3 protein: CAWENGLRTDTQYF; CDR3 DNA: TGTGCCTGGGAGAATGGGCTGCGCACAGATACGCAGTATTTT
D gene: NA; V gene: TRBV12-3/TRBV12-4; J gene: TRBJ1-1; clone size: NA; CDR3 protein: CASSASHNTEAFF; CDR3 DNA: TGTGCCAGCAGTGCCTCACATAACACTGAAGCTTTCTTT
D gene: NA; V gene: TRBV12-3/TRBV12-4; J gene: TRBJ1-2; clone size: NA; CDR3 protein: CASTAPGKGYTF; CDR3 DNA: TGTGCCAGCACCGCCCCAGGGAAAGGCTACACCTTC
D gene: TRBD1; V gene: TRBV7-9; J gene: TRBJ1-5; clone size: NA; CDR3 protein: CASSSDRAGQPQHF; CDR3 DNA: TGTGCCAGCAGCTCCGACAGGGCGGGGCAGCCCCAGCATTTT
D gene: NA; V gene: TRBV12-5; J gene: TRBJ1-2; clone size: NA; CDR3 protein: CASGFPIYGYTF; CDR3 DNA: TGTGCTAGTGGTTTCCCAATCTATGGCTACACCTTC
D gene: TRBD1; V gene: TRBV6-4; J gene: TRBJ1-6; clone size: NA; CDR3 protein: CASSTTGGNSPLHF; CDR3 DNA: TGTGCCAGCAGTACGACAGGGGGGAATTCACCCCTCCACTTT
D gene: NA; V gene: TRBV6-5; J gene: TRBJ1-6; clone size: NA; CDR3 protein: CASSPEGAGSPLHF; CDR3 DNA: TGTGCCAGCAGTCCCGAAGGAGCCGGGTCACCCCTCCACTTT
D gene: TRBD1; V gene: TRBV10-3; J gene: TRBJ1-1; clone size: NA; CDR3 protein: CAIRGGQLNTEAFF; CDR3 DNA: TGTGCCATCAGGGGGGGACAGCTGAACACTGAAGCTTTCTTT
D gene: TRBD1; V gene: TRBV19; J gene: TRBJ1-1; clone size: NA; CDR3 protein: CASTYRGLVTEAFF; CDR3 DNA: TGTGCCAGTACTTACAGGGGGTTGGTCACTGAAGCTTTCTTT
D gene: TRBD1; V gene: TRBV5-1; J gene: TRBJ1-1; clone size: NA; CDR3 protein: CASSYDRGNTEAFF; CDR3 DNA: TGCGCCAGCAGCTACGACAGGGGTAACACTGAAGCTTTCTTT
D gene: NA; V gene: TRBV13; J gene: TRBJ1-2; clone size: NA; CDR3 protein: CASSFYRAHYGYTF; CDR3 DNA: TGTGCCAGCAGCTTCTACAGGGCGCACTATGGCTACACCTTC
D gene: TRBD1; V gene: TRBV7-9; J gene: TRBJ1-5; clone size: NA; CDR3 protein: CASSLGTDNQPQHF; CDR3 DNA: TGTGCCAGCAGTTTAGGGACAGACAATCAGCCCCAGCATTTT
D gene: TRBD1; V gene: TRBV6-5; J gene: TRBJ2-7; clone size: NA; CDR3 protein: CASQLDRASHEQYF; CDR3 DNA: TGTGCCAGCCAGCTTGACAGGGCTAGCCACGAGCAGTACTTC
D gene: NA; V gene: TRBV7-9; J gene: TRBJ1-3; clone size: NA; CDR3 protein: CASSSLTGNTIYF; CDR3 DNA: TGTGCCAGCAGCTCTCTAACTGGAAACACCATATATTTT
D gene: NA; V gene: TRBV3-1/TRBV3-2; J gene: TRBJ2-3; clone size: NA; CDR3 protein: CASSQRGHTDTQYF; CDR3 DNA: TGTGCCAGCAGCCAAAGGGGACACACAGATACGCAGTATTTT
D gene: NA; V gene: TRBV12-3/TRBV12-4; J gene: TRBJ1-5; clone size: NA; CDR3 protein: CASSRQPNQPQHF; CDR3 DNA: TGTGCCAGCAGTCGACAACCCAATCAGCCCCAGCATTTT
D gene: TRBD2; V gene: TRBV11-2; J gene: TRBJ2-3; clone size: NA; CDR3 protein: CASRRIAGGTPSTDTQYF; CDR3 DNA: TGTGCCAGCAGACGGATAGCGGGGGGGACCCCTAGCACAGATACGCAGTATTTT
D gene: NA; V gene: TRBV6-5; J gene: TRBJ1-1; clone size: NA; CDR3 protein: CASSYSGGKRGREAFF; CDR3 DNA: TGTGCCAGCAGTTACTCGGGGGGGAAAAGGGGTCGTGAAGCTTTCTTT
D gene: TRBD1; V gene: TRBV25-1; J gene: TRBJ1-1; clone size: NA; CDR3 protein: CASSEWRGTGGTEAFF; CDR3 DNA: TGTGCCAGCAGTGAATGGAGGGGGACAGGGGGCACTGAAGCTTTCTTT
D gene: NA; V gene: TRBV27; J gene: TRBJ1-1; clone size: NA; CDR3 protein: CASRNISRGGIRAFF; CDR3 DNA: TGTGCCAGCAGAAACATTTCCCGTGGGGGGATTAGGGCTTTCTTT
D gene: NA; V gene: TRBV18; J gene: TRBJ2-7; clone size: NA; CDR3 protein: CASSPPGKVRGEQYF; CDR3 DNA: TGTGCCAGCTCACCACCCGGGAAAGTTCGTGGCGAGCAGTACTTC
D gene: NA; V gene: TRBV5-1; J gene: TRBJ1-2; clone size: NA; CDR3 protein: CASSPGGVEGYTF; CDR3 DNA: TGCGCCAGCAGCCCAGGAGGGGTAGAAGGCTACACCTTC
D gene: NA; V gene: TRBV5-1; J gene: TRBJ1-2; clone size: NA; CDR3 protein: CASKQGTFPGGYTF; CDR3 DNA: TGCGCCAGCAAGCAGGGGACCTTCCCGGGGGGCTACACCTTC
D gene: TRBD1; V gene: TRBV6-1; J gene: TRBJ2-3; clone size: NA; CDR3 protein: CASSERQGAATQYF; CDR3 DNA: TGTGCCAGCAGTGAAAGACAGGGGGCGGCTACGCAGTATTTT
D gene: TRBD1; V gene: TRBV18; J gene: TRBJ1-2; clone size: NA; CDR3 protein: CASSPTGANNYGYTF; CDR3 DNA: TGTGCCAGCTCACCGACAGGGGCCAATAACTATGGCTACACCTTC
D gene: TRBD1; V gene: TRBV11-2; J gene: TRBJ2-7; clone size: NA; CDR3 protein: CASNSLRGQGEQYF; CDR3 DNA: TGTGCCAGCAATTCACTCAGGGGGCAAGGCGAGCAGTACTTC
D gene: NA; V gene: TRBV4-3; J gene: TRBJ2-3; clone size: once; CDR3 protein: CASSQARGGDTDTQYF; CDR3 DNA: TGCGCCAGCAGCCAAGCCCGCGGCGGGGACACAGATACGCAGTATTTT